This is a list of T cell receptor beta chains from one sample in a study of T cell clusters in autoimmune cytopenias. Reanalyzing the multiplex PCR reads, TCRdb keeps one entry per CDR3 protein, without DNA. This sample carries about 4,100 distinct CDR3 sequences, with roughly 14% going to the ten biggest clones. These same data were also listed under a study on T cell repertoires in aging, cancer and after chemotherapy.

Sequencing input: peripheral blood. These TCRs come from a human donor in good health. Both conserved end residues are part of each CDR3. Clone size, where shown, is once, few, many, or a class for clones that have expanded.

-	TRBV27	TRBJ2-1	CATDRGAHPYNEQFF
medium-sized	TRBV6-5	TRBJ2-3	CASSLAGAGGDTQYF
-	TRBV14	TRBJ2-4	CASSHGTGDIQYF
-	TRBV25-1	TRBJ1-4	CASRGGAGEKLFF
medium-sized	TRBV6-1	TRBJ2-7	CASSERGQGDEQYF
medium-sized	TRBV6-1	TRBJ1-1	CASSDPQGVATEAFF
medium-sized	TRBV5-4	TRBJ2-6	CASSGGPGSLVLTF
-	TRBV6-5	TRBJ2-3	CASSPSTNTQYF
large	TRBV5-4	TRBJ2-1	CASSLARDEQFF
medium-sized	TRBV11-1	TRBJ1-1	CASSLSSPEAFF
medium-sized	TRBV6-5	TRBJ1-6	CASSYSSRGTGVRSALHF
medium-sized	TRBV29-1	TRBJ2-7	CSVQTGSSYEQYF
-	TRBV6-1	TRBJ2-3	CASSEVSGTQGVTQYF
-	TRBV5-1	TRBJ2-7	CASSLGGQEGKYEQYF
-	TRBV5-5	TRBJ2-7	CASSWSGQGPYEQYF
medium-sized	TRBV27	TRBJ1-2	CASSFEGRDGYTF
-	TRBV12-3/TRBV12-4	TRBJ2-2	CASGTGSNTGELFF
medium-sized	TRBV27	TRBJ1-2	CASSPPTGYGYTF
medium-sized	TRBV27	TRBJ2-5	CASSPEPRRETQYF
-	TRBV24-1	TRBJ2-5	CATSDLAGDQETQYF
medium-sized	TRBV18	TRBJ2-7	CASSPPGSYEQYF
medium-sized	TRBV18	TRBJ1-4	CASSPPTGYREKLFF
-	TRBV18	TRBJ1-1	CASSEGQGAGLNTEAFF
-	TRBV5-1	TRBJ2-2	CASSPAGPNTGELFF
-	TRBV19	TRBJ2-2	CASSLTSGGARDTGELFF
medium-sized	TRBV6-1	TRBJ2-7	CASSFTRDRAVEQYF
-	TRBV7-9	TRBJ2-1	CASSPSGNEQFF
-	TRBV6-1	TRBJ2-4	CASSEAPTGSQGGLAKNIQYF
medium-sized	TRBV19	TRBJ2-3	CASTAGGVTDTQYF
medium-sized	TRBV6-2/TRBV6-3	TRBJ2-7	CASLPGTGINEQYF
medium-sized	TRBV6-6	TRBJ2-3	CASSYRGPTDTQYF
medium-sized	TRBV19	TRBJ2-5	CASSEGRQETQYF
medium-sized	TRBV6-2/TRBV6-3	TRBJ2-2	CASSYTDRGIFPGTGELFF
medium-sized	TRBV5-5	TRBJ2-2	CASSLWAATSGELFF
-	TRBV6-5	TRBJ1-1	CASKLWGAPGANTEAFF
medium-sized	TRBV19	TRBJ1-5	CASDNTGDKWNQPQHF
medium-sized	TRBV6-6	TRBJ2-4	CASSYSSVLAGGRDIQYF
medium-sized	TRBV12-3/TRBV12-4	TRBJ2-1	CASSYRTPNEQFF
medium-sized	TRBV6-6	TRBJ2-1	CASSEGNERGNEQFF
-	TRBV11-1	TRBJ2-3	CASSQRAGGQRSDTQYF
-	TRBV20-1	TRBJ1-1	CSARDFRGGDTEAFF
-	TRBV13	TRBJ2-3	CASSLTGTLRTDTQYF
-	TRBV4-1	TRBJ2-3	CASSRSGGGGTDTQYF
medium-sized	TRBV6-5	TRBJ1-2	CASSYNRLYGYTF
-	TRBV20-1	TRBJ1-3	CSARDSPSGNTIYF
medium-sized	TRBV19	TRBJ2-1	CASSMALTDYEQFF
-	TRBV5-1	TRBJ2-2	CASSFSGGAGGELFF
medium-sized	TRBV27	TRBJ2-2	CASWAAGNTGELFF
medium-sized	TRBV6-5	TRBJ1-5	CATHGQGSTPQHF
medium-sized	TRBV24-1	TRBJ2-1	CATSDAAEYEQFF
medium-sized	TRBV19	TRBJ2-3	CASSIQRGVGTDTQYF
-	TRBV29-1	TRBJ1-1	CSVGGGTEAFF
-	TRBV5-1	TRBJ2-1	CASSFGLAGNNEQFF
medium-sized	TRBV19	TRBJ2-1	CASSRDRVTDEQFF
-	TRBV12-3/TRBV12-4	TRBJ2-7	CASSSRTGGYREQYF
-	TRBV20-1	TRBJ2-7	CSASRTSGGAYEQYF
medium-sized	TRBV12-3/TRBV12-4	TRBJ2-1	CASSLGEVNEQFF
-	TRBV6-1	TRBJ2-7	CASRRGSSYEQYF
medium-sized	TRBV20-1	TRBJ2-5	CSVGQEVTQYF